The following is a TCR beta chain sequence with its context. Antigen specificity is unknown. Germline V gives CDR1 SNHLY, CDR2 FYNNEI. V was trimmed by 2 bases and J by 2 bases, leaving 19 bases between them. The CDR3 length is 18 residues. Profiled with immunoSEQ multiplex PCR; TCRdb holds only in-frame clones, not every one. This sample carries about 680,000 clones, roughly 90% of them seen once, and the ten largest clones take around 1.5%. The sample is drawn from a study of Ad26.COV2.S vaccination and SARS-CoV-2 variants. Across the study: Vaccine-arm donor from the placebo-controlled COV1001 Ad26.COV2.S trial. By the intramuscular route, Ad26.COV2.S was given once, or twice 56 days apart. Findings and limits, study-wide: The breadth of spike-specific CD8+ and CD4+ T cell responses after vaccination was reportedly substantial.

Treatment: approximately 18 received Ad26.COV2.S at low or high dose, single or two shots; about 5 received placebo; per-sample allocation not given. It was on day 63 after the first vaccine or placebo injection that samples were taken. The administered vaccine (an Ad26 vector) expressed Wuhan-strain SARS-CoV-2 spike. This sequence joins TRBV2 and TRBJ1-3; possible D gene TRBD1, 5 bases. The sample was peripheral blood, taken in a trial of Ad26.COV2.S vaccine versus placebo. The sequence derives from a person aged 18-65 years who received the Ad26.COV2.S COVID-19 vaccine or a placebo. The CDR3 sequence is CASSEIRPGHLAGNTIYF. The CDR3 nucleotides are TGTGCCAGCAGTGAAATTCGTCCAGGGCATCTCGCTGGAAACACCATATATTTT.